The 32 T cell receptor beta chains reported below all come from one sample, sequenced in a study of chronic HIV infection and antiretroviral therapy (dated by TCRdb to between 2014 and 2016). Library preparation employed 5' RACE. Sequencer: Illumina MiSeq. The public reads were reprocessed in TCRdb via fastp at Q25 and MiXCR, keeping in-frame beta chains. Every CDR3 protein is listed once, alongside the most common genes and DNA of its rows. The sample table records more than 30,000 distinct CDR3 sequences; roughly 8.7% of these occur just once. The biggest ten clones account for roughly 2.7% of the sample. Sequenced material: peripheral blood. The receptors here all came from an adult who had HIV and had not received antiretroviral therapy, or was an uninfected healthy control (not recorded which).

CDR3 nucleotide sequence: TGCGCCAGCAGTCAAAGGGCGGCGACAGGGGAAAATCAGCCCCAGCATTTT. Encoded protein: CASSQRAATGENQPQHF. The gene calls are TRBV23-1 and TRBJ1-5; TRBD1 matches 8 bases. TRBV23-1 is placed among ORFs of uncertain function. The CDR3 runs 17 residues. With V trimmed by 2 bases and J by 4 bases, 10 bases remained unmatched.

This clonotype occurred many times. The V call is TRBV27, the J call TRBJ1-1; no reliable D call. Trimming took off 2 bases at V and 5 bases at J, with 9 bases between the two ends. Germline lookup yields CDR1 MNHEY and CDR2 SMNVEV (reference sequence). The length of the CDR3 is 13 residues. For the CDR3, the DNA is TGTGCCAGCAGTTTAGACGGTTCAACTGAAGCTTTCTTT. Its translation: CASSLDGSTEAFF.

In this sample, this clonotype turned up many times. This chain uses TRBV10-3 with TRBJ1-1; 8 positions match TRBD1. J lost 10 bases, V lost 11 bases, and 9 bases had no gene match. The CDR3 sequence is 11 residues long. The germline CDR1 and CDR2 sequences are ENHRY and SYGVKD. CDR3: CAAGQGRAAFF. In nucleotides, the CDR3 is TGTGCCGCCGGACAGGGTCGTGCAGCTTTCTTT.

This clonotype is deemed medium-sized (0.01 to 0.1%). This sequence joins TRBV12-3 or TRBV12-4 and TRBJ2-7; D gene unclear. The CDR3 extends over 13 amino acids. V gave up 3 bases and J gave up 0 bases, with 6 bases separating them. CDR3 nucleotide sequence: TGTGCCAGCAGTTTGGGGTTCTCCTACGAGCAGTACTTC. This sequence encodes CASSLGFSYEQYF.

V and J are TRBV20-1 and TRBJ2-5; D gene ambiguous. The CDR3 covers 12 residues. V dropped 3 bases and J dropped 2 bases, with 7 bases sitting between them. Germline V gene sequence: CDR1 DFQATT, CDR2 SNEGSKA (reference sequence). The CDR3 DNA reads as TGCAGTGCTAGGGTCGGACAAGAGACCCAGTACTTC. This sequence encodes CSARVGQETQYF.

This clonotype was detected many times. The CDR3 sequence is CSVGFSNTEAFF. The CDR3, as DNA: TGCAGCGTTGGATTTTCGAACACTGAAGCTTTCTTT. The chain carries TRBV29-1 and TRBJ1-1; D call uncertain. Germline assignment: CDR1 SQVTM and CDR2 ANQGSEA. The V end lost 4 bases, the J end lost 1 base, and 7 bases lay between the germline ends. The CDR3 is made up of 12 amino acids.

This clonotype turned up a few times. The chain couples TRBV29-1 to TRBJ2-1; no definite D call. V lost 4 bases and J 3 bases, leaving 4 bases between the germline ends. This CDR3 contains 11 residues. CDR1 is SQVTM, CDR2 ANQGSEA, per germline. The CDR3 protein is CSVGDYNEQFF. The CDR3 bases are TGCAGCGTTGGGGACTACAATGAGCAGTTCTTC.

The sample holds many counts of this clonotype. CDR3 nucleotide sequence: TGTGCCAGCAGCGTAGGCGAGAATAGCTACGAGCAGTACTTC. Translating it yields CASSVGENSYEQYF. The genes are TRBV9 and TRBJ2-7; D remains ambiguous. Per the germline V gene, CDR1 is SGDLS and CDR2 is YYNGEE. V was trimmed by 0 bases and J by 3 bases, leaving 10 bases between them. The CDR3 is made up of 14 amino acids.

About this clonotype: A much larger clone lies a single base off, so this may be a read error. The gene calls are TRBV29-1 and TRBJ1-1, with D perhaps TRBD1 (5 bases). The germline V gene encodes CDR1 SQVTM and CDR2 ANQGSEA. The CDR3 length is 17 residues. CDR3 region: CSVEEGKGPGPYTVAFF. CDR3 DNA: TGCAGCGTTGAAGAAGGAAAAGGGCCAGGGCCTTACACTGTAGCTTTCTTT.

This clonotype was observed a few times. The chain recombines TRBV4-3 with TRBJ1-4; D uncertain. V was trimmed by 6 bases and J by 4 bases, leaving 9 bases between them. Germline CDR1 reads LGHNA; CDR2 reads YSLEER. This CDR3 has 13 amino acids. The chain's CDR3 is CASRVVNNEKLFF. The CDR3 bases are TGCGCCAGCAGGGTCGTCAATAATGAAAAACTGTTTTTT.

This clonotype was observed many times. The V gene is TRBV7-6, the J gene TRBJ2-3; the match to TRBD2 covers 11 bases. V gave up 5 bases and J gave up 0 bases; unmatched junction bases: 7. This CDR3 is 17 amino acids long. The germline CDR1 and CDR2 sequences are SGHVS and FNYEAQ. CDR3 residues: CASSHSSGGTSTDTQYF. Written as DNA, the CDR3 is TGTGCCAGCAGCCACTCTAGCGGGGGGACCAGCACAGATACGCAGTATTTT.

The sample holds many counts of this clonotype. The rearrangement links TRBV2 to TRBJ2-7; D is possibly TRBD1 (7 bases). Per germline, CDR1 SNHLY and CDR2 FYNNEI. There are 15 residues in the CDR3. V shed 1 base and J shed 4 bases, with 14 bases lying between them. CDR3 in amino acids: CASSEGSGGGYEQYF. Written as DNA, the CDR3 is TGTGCCAGCAGTGAAGGTTCAGGGGGAGGATACGAGCAGTACTTC.

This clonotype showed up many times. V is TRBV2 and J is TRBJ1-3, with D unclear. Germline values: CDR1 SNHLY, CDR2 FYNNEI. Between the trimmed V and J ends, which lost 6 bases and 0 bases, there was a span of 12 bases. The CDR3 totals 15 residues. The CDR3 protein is CASSRREGSGNTIYF. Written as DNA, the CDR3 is TGTGCCAGCAGCCGTCGTGAGGGCTCTGGAAACACCATATATTTT. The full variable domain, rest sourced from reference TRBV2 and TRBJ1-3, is EPEVTQTPSHQVTQMGQEVILRCVPISNHLYFYWYRQILGQKVEFLVSFYNNEISEKSEIFDDQFSVERPDGSNFTLKIRSTKLEDSAMYFCASSRREGSGNTIYFGEGSWLTVV.

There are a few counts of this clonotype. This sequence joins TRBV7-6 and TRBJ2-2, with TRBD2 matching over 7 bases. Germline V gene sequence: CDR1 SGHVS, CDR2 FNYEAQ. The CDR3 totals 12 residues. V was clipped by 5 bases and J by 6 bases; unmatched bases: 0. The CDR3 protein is CASSGLAGELFF. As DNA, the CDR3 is TGTGCCAGCAGCGGACTAGCCGGGGAGCTGTTTTTT.

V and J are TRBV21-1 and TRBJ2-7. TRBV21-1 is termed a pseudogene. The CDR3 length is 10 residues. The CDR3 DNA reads TGTGCCAGCTGTGGGTACGAGCAGTACTTC. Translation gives CASCGYEQYF.

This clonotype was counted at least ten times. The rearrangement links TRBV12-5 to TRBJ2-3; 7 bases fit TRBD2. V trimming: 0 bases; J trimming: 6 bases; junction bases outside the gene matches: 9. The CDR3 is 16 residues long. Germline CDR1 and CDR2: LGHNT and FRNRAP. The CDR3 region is CASGLVIAGRADTQYF. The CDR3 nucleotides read TGTGCTAGTGGTTTGGTAATCGCAGGGAGGGCGGATACGCAGTATTTT.

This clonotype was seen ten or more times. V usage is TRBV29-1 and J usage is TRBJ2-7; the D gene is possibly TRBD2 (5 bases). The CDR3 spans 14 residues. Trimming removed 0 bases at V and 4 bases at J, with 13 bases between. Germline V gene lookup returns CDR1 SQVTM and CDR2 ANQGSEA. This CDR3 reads CSVEDPGSPYEQYF. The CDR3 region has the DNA TGCAGCGTTGAAGATCCGGGATCCCCTTACGAGCAGTACTTC.

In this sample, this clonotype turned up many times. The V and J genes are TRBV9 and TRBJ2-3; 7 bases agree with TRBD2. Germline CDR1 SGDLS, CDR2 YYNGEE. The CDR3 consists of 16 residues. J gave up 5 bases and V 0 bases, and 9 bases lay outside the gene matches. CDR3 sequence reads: CASSVGAGDVGDTQYF. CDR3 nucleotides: TGTGCCAGCAGCGTAGGGGCGGGAGATGTTGGAGATACGCAGTATTTT.

The CDR3 DNA reads as TGTGCCAGCAGCCAAGTTGAGACCCAGTACTTC. It specifies CASSQVETQYF. The chain recombines TRBV3-1 with TRBJ2-5, with no clear D. The V gene's germline CDR1 is LGHDT and CDR2 YNNKEL (reference sequence). Trimming shortened V by 1 base and J by 5 bases, and 2 bases separated the two germline ends. The CDR3 contains 11 residues.

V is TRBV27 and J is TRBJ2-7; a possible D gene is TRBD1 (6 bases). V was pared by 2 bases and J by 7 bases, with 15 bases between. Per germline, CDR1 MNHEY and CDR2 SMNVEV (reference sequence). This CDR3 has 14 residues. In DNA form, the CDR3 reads TGTGCCAGCAGTTTAGTGGGGGCATCGAGGGAGCAGTACTTC. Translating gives CASSLVGASREQYF.

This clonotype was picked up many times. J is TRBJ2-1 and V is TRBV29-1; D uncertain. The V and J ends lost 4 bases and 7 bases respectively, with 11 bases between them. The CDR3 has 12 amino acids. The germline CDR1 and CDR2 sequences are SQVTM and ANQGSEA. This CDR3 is CSVVGQFNEQFF. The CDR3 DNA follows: TGCAGCGTTGTTGGTCAGTTTAATGAGCAGTTCTTC.

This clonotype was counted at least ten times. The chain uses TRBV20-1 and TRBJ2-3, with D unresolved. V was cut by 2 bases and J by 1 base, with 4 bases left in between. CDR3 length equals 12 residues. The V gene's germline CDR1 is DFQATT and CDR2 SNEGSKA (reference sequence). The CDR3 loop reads CSARHRTDTQYF. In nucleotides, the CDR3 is TGCAGTGCTAGACACCGCACAGATACGCAGTATTTT.

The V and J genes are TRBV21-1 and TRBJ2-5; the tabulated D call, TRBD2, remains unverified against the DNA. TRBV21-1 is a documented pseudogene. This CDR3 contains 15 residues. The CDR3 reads CASPPSGGARETRYF. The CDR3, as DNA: TGTGCCAGTCCCCCTAGCGGGGGGGCTCGGGAGACCCGGTACTTC.

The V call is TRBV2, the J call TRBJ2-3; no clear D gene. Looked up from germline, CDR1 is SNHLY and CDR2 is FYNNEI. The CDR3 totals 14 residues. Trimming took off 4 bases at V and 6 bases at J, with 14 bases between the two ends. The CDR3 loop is CASSVQFEVDTQYF. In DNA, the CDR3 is TGTGCCAGCAGTGTACAGTTCGAGGTGGATACGCAGTATTTT. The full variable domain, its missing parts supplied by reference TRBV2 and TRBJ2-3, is EPEVTQTPSHQVTQMGQEVILRCVPISNHLYFYWYRQILGQKVEFLVSFYNNEISEKSEIFDDQFSVERPDGSNFTLKIRSTKLEDSAMYFCASSVQFEVDTQYFGPGTRLTVL.

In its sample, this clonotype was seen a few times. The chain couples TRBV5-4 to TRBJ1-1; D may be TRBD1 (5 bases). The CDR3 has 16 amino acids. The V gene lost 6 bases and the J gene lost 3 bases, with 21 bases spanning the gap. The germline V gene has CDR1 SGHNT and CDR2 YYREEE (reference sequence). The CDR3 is CASKSGALEKDTEAFF. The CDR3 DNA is TGTGCCAGCAAATCCGGGGCCCTTGAAAAGGACACTGAAGCTTTCTTT.

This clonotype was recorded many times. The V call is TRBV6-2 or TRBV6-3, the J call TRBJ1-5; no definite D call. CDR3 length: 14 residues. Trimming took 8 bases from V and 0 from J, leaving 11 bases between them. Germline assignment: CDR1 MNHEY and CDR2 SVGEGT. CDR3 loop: CASADPHSNQPQHF. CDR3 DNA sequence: TGTGCCAGCGCCGACCCTCATAGCAATCAGCCCCAGCATTTT.

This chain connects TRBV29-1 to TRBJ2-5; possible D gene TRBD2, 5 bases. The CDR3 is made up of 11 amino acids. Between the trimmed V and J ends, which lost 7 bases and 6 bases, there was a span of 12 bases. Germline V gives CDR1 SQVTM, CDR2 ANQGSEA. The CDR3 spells CSGGPGKTQYF. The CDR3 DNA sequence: TGCAGCGGCGGTCCGGGAAAGACCCAGTACTTC.

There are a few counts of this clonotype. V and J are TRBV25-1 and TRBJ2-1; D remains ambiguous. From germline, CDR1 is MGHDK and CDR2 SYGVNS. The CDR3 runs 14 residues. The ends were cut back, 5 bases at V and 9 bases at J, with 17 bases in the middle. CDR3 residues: CASSPNRPPIEQFF. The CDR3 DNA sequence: TGTGCCAGCAGTCCCAACCGTCCGCCCATTGAGCAGTTCTTC.

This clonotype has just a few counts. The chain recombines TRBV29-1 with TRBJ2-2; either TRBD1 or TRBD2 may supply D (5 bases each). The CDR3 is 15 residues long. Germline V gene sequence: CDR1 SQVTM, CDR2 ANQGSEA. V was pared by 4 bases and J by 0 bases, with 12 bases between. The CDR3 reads CSVGTGTANTGELFF. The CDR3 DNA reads TGCAGCGTTGGAACGGGGACCGCGAACACCGGGGAGCTGTTTTTT.

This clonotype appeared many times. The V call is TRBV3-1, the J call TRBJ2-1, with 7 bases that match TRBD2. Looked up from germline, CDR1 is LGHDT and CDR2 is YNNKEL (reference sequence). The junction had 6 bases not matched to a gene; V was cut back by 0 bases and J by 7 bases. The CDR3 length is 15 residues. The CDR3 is CASSQDFVGGNEQFF. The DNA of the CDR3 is TGTGCCAGCAGCCAAGATTTCGTGGGGGGGAATGAGCAGTTCTTC.

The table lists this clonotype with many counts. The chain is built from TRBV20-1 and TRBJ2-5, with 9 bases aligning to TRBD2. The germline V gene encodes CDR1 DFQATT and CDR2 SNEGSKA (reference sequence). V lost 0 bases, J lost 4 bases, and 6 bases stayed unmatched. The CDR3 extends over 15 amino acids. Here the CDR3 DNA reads TGCAGTGCTAGAGATTGGGGACTAGCAGGAGAGACCCAGTACTTC. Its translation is CSARDWGLAGETQYF.

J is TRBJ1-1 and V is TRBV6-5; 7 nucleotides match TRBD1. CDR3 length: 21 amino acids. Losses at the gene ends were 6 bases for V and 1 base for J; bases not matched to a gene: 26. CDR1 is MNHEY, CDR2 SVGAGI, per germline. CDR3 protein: CASSLQGPELDGTFGNTEAFF. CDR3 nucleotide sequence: TGTGCCAGCAGCCTACAGGGGCCCGAGTTGGACGGGACTTTCGGGAACACTGAAGCTTTCTTT.